The source of this T cell receptor (beta chain) is a study of breast tumors, draining lymph nodes, adjacent tissues. Study-level points and caveats: The lymph node origin of tumor T cells was framed as consistent with a hypothesis, not demonstrated. Tumor repertoires ranked between lymph nodes and nontumor tissue in diversity, with V and J gene preferences.

One entry per CDR3 protein results from TCRdb running MiXCR on the multiplex PCR reads. The data contain approximately 130,000 distinct CDR3 sequences, approximately 22% of them seen just once; the ten biggest clones take up about 2%. This clonotype was recorded many times. No antigen is known for it. Samples came from axillary lymph nodes draining the breast cancer. Germline-derived CDR1 and CDR2 are SNHLY and FYNNEI. The CDR3 runs to 12 residues. Trimming shortened V by 3 bases and J by 3 bases, and 6 bases separated the two germline ends. The receptor comes from a female donor with breast cancer. Some clones in this sample may be carry-over from other donors' samples. The sequencing input was axillary lymph node tissue. The V call is TRBV2, the J call TRBJ2-7; weak D call: TRBD1 (5 bases). The CDR3 loop is CASSDRVYEQYF. The CDR3 region has the DNA TGTGCCAGCAGTGACAGGGTCTACGAGCAGTACTTC.